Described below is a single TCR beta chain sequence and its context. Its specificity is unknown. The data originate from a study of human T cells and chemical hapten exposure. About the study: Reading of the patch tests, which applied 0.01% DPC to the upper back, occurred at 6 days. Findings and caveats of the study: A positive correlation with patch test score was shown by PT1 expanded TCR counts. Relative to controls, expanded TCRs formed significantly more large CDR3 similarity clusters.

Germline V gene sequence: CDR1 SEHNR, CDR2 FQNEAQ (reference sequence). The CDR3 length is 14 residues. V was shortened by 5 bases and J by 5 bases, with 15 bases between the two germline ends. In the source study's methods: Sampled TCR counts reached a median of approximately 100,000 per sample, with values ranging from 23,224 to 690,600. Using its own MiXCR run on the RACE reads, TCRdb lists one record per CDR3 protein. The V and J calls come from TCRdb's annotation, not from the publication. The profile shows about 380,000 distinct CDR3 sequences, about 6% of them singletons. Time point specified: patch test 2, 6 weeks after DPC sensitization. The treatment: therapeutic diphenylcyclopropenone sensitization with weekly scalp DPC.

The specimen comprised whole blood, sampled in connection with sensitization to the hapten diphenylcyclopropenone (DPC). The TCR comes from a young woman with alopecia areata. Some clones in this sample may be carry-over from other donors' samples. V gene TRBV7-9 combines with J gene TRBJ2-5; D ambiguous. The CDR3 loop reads CASSPDPLMETQYF. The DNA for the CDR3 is TGTGCCAGCAGCCCGGACCCCCTTATGGAGACCCAGTACTTC.